This TCR beta chain came from a study of blood T cell repertoires in COVID-19. Across the whole study: COVID-19 samples collected from the United States, Italy and Spain covered acute and convalescent phases.

Clones were sequenced by immunoSEQ multiplex PCR, and TCRdb holds only the in-frame ones, with some missing. The sample contains more than 25,000 clones, 68% of which appear only once. CDR3 length equals 13 residues. The germline V gene has CDR1 SGHTA and CDR2 FQGTGA. V lost 4 bases and J 9 bases, leaving 15 bases between the germline ends. The sample holds a few counts of this clone. The chain has TRBV7-3 and TRBJ1-1; D might be TRBD1 (5 bases). Sequencing was performed on peripheral blood. This TCR was recovered from a human donor in a cohort sampled during active COVID-19. The CDR3 here is CASSSPGARQAFF. In nucleotides, the CDR3 is TGTGCCAGCAGCTCCCCTGGGGCGAGGCAAGCTTTCTTT.